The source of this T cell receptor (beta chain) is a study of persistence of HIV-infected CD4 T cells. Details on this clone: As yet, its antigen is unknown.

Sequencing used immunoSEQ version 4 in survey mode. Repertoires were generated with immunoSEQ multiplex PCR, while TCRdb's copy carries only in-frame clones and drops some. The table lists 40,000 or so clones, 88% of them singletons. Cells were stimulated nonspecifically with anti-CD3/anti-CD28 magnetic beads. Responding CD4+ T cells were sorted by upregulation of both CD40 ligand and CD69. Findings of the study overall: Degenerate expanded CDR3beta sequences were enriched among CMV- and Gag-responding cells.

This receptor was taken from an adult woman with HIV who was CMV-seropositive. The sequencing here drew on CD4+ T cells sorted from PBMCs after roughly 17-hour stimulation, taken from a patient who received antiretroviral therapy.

CDR3 sequence reads: CASSVGLAGGPKFF. The CDR3 region has the DNA TGCGCCAGCAGTGTCGGACTAGCGGGGGGGCCTAAGTTCTTC. The chain uses TRBV10-1 and TRBJ2-1; 15 bases fit TRBD2. Losses at the gene ends were 4 bases for V and 14 bases for J; bases not matched to a gene: 6. Germline V gene data show CDR1 as WNHNN and CDR2 as SYGVQD (reference sequence). The CDR3 is 14 residues long.